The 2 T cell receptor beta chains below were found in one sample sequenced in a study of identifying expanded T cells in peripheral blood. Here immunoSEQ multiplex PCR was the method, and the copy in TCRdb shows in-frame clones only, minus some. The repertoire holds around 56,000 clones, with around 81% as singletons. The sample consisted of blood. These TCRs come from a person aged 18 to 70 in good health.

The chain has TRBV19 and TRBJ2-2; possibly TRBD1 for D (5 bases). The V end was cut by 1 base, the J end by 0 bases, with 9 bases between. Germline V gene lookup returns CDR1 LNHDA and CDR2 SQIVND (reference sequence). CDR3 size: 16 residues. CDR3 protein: CASSIGKGANTGELFF. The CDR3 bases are TGTGCCAGTAGTATAGGAAAAGGGGCGAACACCGGGGAGCTGTTTTTT.

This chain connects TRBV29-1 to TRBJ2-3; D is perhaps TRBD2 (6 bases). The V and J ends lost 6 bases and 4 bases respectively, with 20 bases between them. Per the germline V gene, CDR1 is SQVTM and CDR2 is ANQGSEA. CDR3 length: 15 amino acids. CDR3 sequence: CSVTYGTGRPDTQYF. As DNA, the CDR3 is TGCAGCGTCACGTACGGGACCGGGAGACCAGATACGCAGTATTTT.